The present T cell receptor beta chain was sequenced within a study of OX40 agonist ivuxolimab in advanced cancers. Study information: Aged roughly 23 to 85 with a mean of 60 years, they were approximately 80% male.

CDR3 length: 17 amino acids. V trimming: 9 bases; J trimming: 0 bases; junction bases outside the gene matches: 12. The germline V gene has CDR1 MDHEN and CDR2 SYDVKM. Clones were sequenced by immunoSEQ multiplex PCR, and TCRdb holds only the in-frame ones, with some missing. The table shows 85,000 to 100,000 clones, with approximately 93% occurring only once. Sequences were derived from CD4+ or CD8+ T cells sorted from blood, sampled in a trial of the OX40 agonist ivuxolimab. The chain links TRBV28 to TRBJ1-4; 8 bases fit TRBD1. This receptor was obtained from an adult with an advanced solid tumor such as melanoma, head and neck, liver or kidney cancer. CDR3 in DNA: TGTGCCAGTTCTCAATGGGGACAGGCCACAACTAATGAAAAACTGTTTTTT. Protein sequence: CASSQWGQATTNEKLFF.